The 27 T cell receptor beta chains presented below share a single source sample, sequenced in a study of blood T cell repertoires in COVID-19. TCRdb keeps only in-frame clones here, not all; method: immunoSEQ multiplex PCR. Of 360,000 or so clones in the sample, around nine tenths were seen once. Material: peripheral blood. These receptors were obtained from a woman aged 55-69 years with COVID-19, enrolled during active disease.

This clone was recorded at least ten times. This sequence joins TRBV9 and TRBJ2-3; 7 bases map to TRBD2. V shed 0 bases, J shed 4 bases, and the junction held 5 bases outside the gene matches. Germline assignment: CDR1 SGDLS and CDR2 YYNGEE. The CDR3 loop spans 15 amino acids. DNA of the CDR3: TGTGCCAGCAGCGTAGGGGGGGGTGGCGCAGATACGCAGTATTTT. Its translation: CASSVGGGGADTQYF.

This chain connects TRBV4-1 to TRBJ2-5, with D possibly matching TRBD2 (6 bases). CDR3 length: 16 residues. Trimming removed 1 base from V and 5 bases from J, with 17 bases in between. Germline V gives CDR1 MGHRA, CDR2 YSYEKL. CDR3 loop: CASSQVVAGSRETQYF. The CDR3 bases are TGCGCCAGCAGCCAAGTAGTGGCGGGGAGTAGGGAGACCCAGTACTTC.

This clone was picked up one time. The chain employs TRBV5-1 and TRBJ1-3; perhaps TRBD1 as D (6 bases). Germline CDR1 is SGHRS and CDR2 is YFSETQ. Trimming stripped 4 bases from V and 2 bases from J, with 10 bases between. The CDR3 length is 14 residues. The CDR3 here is CASSQGQPGNTIYF. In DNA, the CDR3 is TGCGCCAGCAGCCAAGGACAGCCTGGAAACACCATATATTTT.

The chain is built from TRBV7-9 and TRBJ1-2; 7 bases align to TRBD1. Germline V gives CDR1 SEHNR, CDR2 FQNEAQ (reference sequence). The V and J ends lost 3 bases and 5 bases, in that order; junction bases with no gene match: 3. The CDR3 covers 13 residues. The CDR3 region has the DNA TGTGCCAGCAGCTTGGGACAGACTTATGGCTACACCTTC. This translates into CASSLGQTYGYTF.

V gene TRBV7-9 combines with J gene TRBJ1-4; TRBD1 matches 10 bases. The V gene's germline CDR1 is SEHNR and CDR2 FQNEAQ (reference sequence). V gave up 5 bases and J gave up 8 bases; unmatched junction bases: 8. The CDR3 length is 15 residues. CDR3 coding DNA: TGTGCCAGCAGCGACGGGACAGGGGCGCGGGAAAAACTGTTTTTT. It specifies CASSDGTGAREKLFF.

The CDR3 nucleotides are TGTGCCAGCAGCCGACAGGGACTAGATGGCTACACCTTC. It is translated as CASSRQGLDGYTF. The rearrangement joins TRBV7-8 to TRBJ1-2; 7 bases map to TRBD1. CDR3 size: 13 residues. V gave up 5 bases and J gave up 6 bases; unmatched junction bases: 6. Germline CDR1 and CDR2: SGHVS and FQNEAQ.

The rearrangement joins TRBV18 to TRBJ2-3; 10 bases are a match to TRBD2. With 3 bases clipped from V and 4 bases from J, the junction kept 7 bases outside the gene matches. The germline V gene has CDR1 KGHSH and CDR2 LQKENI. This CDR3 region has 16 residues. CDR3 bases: TGTGCCAGCTCACCTATTAGCGGGGGGCGCCCAGATACGCAGTATTTT. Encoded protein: CASSPISGGRPDTQYF.

The CDR3 region is CASHPGGRNTEAFF. The CDR3 bases are TGTGCCAGCCACCCGGGGGGCAGGAACACTGAAGCTTTCTTT. The chain combines TRBV7-9 with TRBJ1-1, with a possible D match to TRBD1 (6 bases). Germline V lookup: CDR1 SEHNR, CDR2 FQNEAQ (reference sequence). This CDR3 comprises 14 residues. V lost 8 bases, J lost 1 base, and 14 bases lay in between.

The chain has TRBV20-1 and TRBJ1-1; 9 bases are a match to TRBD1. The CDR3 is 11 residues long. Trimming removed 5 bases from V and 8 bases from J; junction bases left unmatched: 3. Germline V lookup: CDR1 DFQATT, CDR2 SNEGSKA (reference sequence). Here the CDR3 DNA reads TGCAGTGCTGGGGACAGGGAAGAAGCTTTCTTT. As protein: CSAGDREEAFF.

CDR3 nucleotide sequence: TGTGCCAGTAGTAAGGCCATGGACAGGGGGTTTCCTGGAAACACCATATATTTT. It specifies CASSKAMDRGFPGNTIYF. The rearrangement joins TRBV19 to TRBJ1-3, with 10 bases identical to TRBD1. V gave up 4 bases and J gave up 2 bases; unmatched junction bases: 11. Germline V gene data show CDR1 as LNHDA and CDR2 as SQIVND (reference sequence). CDR3 size: 18 residues.

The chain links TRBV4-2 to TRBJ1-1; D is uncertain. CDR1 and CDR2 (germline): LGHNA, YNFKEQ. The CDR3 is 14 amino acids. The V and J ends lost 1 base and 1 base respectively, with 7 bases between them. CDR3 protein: CASSQVSQNTEAFF. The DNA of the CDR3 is TGTGCCAGCAGCCAAGTTTCACAGAACACTGAAGCTTTCTTT.

In DNA, the CDR3 is TGTGCCACCAGCAGAGGTTGGGCAGAGTCTGGAAACACCATATATTTT. This gives the protein CATSRGWAESGNTIYF. This chain links TRBV15 with TRBJ1-3; D call uncertain. The CDR3 has 16 residues. Germline assignment: CDR1 LNHNV and CDR2 YYDKDF (reference sequence). Trimming cost V 1 base and J 1 base, with 11 bases left between them.

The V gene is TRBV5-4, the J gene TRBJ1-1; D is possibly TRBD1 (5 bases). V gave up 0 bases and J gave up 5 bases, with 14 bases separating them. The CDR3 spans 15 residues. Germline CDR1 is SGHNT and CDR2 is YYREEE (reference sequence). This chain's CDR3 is CASSLGGALQTEAFF. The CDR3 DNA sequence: TGTGCCAGCAGCTTGGGTGGGGCCCTGCAAACTGAAGCTTTCTTT.

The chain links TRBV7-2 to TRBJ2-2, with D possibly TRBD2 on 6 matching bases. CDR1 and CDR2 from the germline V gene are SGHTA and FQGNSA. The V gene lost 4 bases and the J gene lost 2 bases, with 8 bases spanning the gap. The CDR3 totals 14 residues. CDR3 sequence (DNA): TGTGCCAGCAGCTGGCGGGGAAACACCGGGGAGCTGTTTTTT. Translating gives CASSWRGNTGELFF. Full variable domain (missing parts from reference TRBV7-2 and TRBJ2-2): GAGVSQSPSNKVTEKGKDVELRCDPISGHTALYWYRQSLGQGLEFLIYFQGNSAPDKSGLPSDRFSAERTGGSVSTLTIQRTQQEDSAVYLCASSWRGNTGELFFGEGSRLTVL.

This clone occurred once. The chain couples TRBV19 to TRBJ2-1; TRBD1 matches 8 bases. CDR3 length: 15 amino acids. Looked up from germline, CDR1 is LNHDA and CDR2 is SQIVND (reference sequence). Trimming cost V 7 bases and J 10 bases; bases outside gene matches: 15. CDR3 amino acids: CASTEPKQGAKEQFF. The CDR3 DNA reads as TGTGCCAGTACGGAGCCGAAGCAGGGGGCGAAGGAGCAGTTCTTC.

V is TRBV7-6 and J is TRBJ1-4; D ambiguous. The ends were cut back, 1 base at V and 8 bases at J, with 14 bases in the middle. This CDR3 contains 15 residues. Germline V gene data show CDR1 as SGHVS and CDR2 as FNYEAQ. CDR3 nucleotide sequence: TGTGCCAGCAGCTTAGGGGCAGGTCCGGGGGAAAAACTGTTTTTT. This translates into CASSLGAGPGEKLFF.

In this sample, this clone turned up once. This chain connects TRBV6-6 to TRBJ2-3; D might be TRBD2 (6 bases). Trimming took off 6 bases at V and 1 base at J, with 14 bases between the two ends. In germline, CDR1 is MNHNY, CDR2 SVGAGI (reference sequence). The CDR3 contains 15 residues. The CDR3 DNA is TGTGCCAGCAGGGGTGTGGGCGGGGGCACAGATACGCAGTATTTT. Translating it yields CASRGVGGGTDTQYF.

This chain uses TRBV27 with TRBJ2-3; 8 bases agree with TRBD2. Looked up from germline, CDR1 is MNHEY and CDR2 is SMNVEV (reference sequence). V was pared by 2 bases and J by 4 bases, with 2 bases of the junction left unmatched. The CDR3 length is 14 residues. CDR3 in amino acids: CASSLRRGADTQYF. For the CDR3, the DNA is TGTGCCAGCAGTTTACGGCGGGGGGCAGATACGCAGTATTTT.

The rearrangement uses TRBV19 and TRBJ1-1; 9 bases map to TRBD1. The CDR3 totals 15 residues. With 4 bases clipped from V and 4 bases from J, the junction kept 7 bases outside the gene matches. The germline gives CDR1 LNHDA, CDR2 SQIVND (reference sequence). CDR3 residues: CASSTLTGGGTEAFF. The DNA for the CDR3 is TGTGCCAGTAGTACCTTGACAGGGGGAGGCACTGAAGCTTTCTTT.

The CDR3 DNA reads as TGTGCCAGCTCACCAGGATCTCACCGGGACACTGAAGCTTTCTTT. Protein: CASSPGSHRDTEAFF. The rearrangement uses TRBV18 and TRBJ1-1, with D hard to call. The CDR3 runs to 15 residues. V lost 2 bases, J lost 3 bases, and 13 bases lay in between. The germline V gene has CDR1 KGHSH and CDR2 LQKENI.

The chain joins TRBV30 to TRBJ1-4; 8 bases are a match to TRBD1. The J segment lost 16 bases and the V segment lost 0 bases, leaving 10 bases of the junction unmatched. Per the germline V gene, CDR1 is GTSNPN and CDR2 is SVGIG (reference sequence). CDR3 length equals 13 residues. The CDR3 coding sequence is TGTGCCTGGAGTGTAGGGAAGGGACAGGCGAGGTTTTTT. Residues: CAWSVGKGQARFF.

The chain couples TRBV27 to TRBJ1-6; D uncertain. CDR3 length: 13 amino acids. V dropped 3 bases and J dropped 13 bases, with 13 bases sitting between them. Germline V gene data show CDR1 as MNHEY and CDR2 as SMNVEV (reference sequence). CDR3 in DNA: TGTGCCAGCAGTTTCAGAGGGCTCGGCCCCCTCCACTTT. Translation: CASSFRGLGPLHF.

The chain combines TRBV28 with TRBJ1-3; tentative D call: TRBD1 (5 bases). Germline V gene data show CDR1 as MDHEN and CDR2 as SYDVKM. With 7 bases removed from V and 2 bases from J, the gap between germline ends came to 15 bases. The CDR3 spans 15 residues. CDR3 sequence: CASTVQGRAGNTIYF. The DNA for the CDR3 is TGTGCCAGCACCGTTCAGGGTAGGGCTGGAAACACCATATATTTT.

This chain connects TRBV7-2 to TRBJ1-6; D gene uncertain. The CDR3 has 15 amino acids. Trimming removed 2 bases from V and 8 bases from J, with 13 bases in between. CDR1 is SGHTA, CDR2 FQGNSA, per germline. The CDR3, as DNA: TGTGCCAGCAGCTTAACGCCGGGAAGCGATTCACCCCTCCACTTT. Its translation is CASSLTPGSDSPLHF. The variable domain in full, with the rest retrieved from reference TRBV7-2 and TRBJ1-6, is GAGVSQSPSNKVTEKGKDVELRCDPISGHTALYWYRQSLGQGLEFLIYFQGNSAPDKSGLPSDRFSAERTGGSVSTLTIQRTQQEDSAVYLCASSLTPGSDSPLHFGNGTRLTVT.

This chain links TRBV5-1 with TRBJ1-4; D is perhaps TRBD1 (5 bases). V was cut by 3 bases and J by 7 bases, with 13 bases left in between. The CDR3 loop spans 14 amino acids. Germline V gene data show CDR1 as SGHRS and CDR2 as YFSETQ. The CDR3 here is CASSSQGSGEKLFF. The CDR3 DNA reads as TGCGCCAGCAGCTCCCAGGGTTCGGGTGAAAAACTGTTTTTT.

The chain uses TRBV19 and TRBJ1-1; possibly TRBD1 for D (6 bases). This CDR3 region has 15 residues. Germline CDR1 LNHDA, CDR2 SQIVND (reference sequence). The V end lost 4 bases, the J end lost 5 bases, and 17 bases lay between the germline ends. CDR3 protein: CASSNRGAPGTEAFF. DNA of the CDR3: TGTGCCAGTAGTAATCGGGGGGCGCCGGGGACTGAAGCTTTCTTT.

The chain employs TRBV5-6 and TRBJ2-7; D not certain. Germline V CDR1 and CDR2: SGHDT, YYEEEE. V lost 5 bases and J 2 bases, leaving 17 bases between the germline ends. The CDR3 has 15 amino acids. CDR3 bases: TGTGCCAGCAGGGCTATAGCCGACGGTACCTACGAGCAGTACTTC. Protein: CASRAIADGTYEQYF.